These 16 T cell receptor beta chains originate from one sample sequenced in a study of naive and memory T cell subsets. Both TRBC1 and TRBC2 were covered by a beta constant-region primer of two equimolar oligonucleotides. Nested alpha and beta constant-region primers with the SP2 primer drove four PCR rounds on ligated cDNA. Each CDR3 protein is one row after TCRdb ran MiXCR on the UMI-ligation and nested PCR reads. The data show approximately 140,000 distinct CDR3 sequences, about 20% seen once. The antigens for these receptors are not known. Study findings and constraints: Naive repertoires, especially CD8, held a few larger clonotypes, possibly memory cells re-expressing CD45RA.

The sequenced material came from naive CD8+ T cells from blood. All receptors derive from a human donor in good health.

The chain has TRBV28 and TRBJ1-5, with D tentatively TRBD1 (6 bases). The CDR3 loop spans 13 amino acids. Trimming stripped 5 bases from V and 6 bases from J, with 11 bases between. Germline V lookup: CDR1 MDHEN, CDR2 SYDVKM. The CDR3 region is CASSPETGQPQHF. CDR3 bases: TGTGCCAGCAGTCCCGAGACAGGTCAGCCCCAGCATTTT.

This clonotype appeared a few times. V usage is TRBV7-9 and J usage is TRBJ1-5; D might be TRBD1 (6 bases). CDR3 length equals 15 residues. Looked up from germline, CDR1 is SEHNR and CDR2 is FQNEAQ (reference sequence). The V end was cut by 4 bases, the J end by 5 bases, with 15 bases between. The CDR3: CASSSTDGGHQPQHF. Here the CDR3 DNA reads TGTGCCAGCAGCTCGACTGACGGGGGCCATCAGCCCCAGCATTTT.

This chain connects TRBV29-1 to TRBJ2-1, with D possibly TRBD2 on 5 matching bases. Trimming took off 6 bases at V and 0 bases at J, with 9 bases between the two ends. The germline V gene has CDR1 SQVTM and CDR2 ANQGSEA. This CDR3 comprises 13 residues. CDR3 region: CSVIEGSYNEQFF. The CDR3 DNA is TGCAGCGTGATAGAGGGCTCCTACAATGAGCAGTTCTTC.

The CDR3 loop is CASSGETNEQFF. CDR3 sequence (DNA): TGTGCCAGCAGCGGAGAAACCAATGAGCAGTTCTTC. The rearrangement joins TRBV5-4 to TRBJ2-1, with D unclear. The V end was cut by 4 bases, the J end by 6 bases, with 8 bases between. Looked up from germline, CDR1 is SGHNT and CDR2 is YYREEE (reference sequence). This CDR3 region has 12 residues. The full variable domain, its missing parts supplied by reference TRBV5-4 and TRBJ2-1, is ETGVTQSPTHLIKTRGQQVTLRCSSQSGHNTVSWYQQALGQGPQFIFQYYREEENGRGNFPPRFSGLQFPNYSSELNVNALELDDSALYLCASSGETNEQFFGPGTRLTVL.

V gene TRBV11-2 combines with J gene TRBJ1-1, with D hard to call. The CDR3 covers 13 residues. V was shortened by 3 bases and J by 4 bases, with 9 bases between the two germline ends. Germline-derived CDR1 and CDR2 are SGHAT and FQNNGV. CDR3 bases: TGTGCCAGCAGCTTTGGGGTTGCCACTGAAGCTTTCTTT. Protein sequence: CASSFGVATEAFF.

The table lists this clonotype with a few counts. This sequence joins TRBV5-6 and TRBJ2-3; TRBD1 matches at 9 bases. This CDR3 is 12 amino acids long. Trimming cost V 2 bases and J 13 bases; bases outside gene matches: 5. The germline CDR1 and CDR2 sequences are SGHDT and YYEEEE. The CDR3 DNA follows: TGTGCCAGCAGCTTCCGGGACAGGGTGAAGTATTTT. Translation: CASSFRDRVKYF.

This clonotype was seen a few times. This chain uses TRBV12-3 or TRBV12-4 with TRBJ2-5; no clear D gene. This CDR3 region has 14 residues. With 6 bases removed from V and 2 bases from J, the gap between germline ends came to 13 bases. The CDR3, as DNA: TGTGCCAGCAGCCCCTATCGGGCTCAAGAGACCCAGTACTTC. This encodes CASSPYRAQETQYF.

Regarding this clonotype: This clone may be a read error of a much larger clone one base away. In this CDR3 the conserved last residue, phenylalanine or tryptophan, is missing, so a read error is likely. The rearrangement uses TRBV29-1 and TRBJ1-2; D is ambiguous. The ends were cut back, 3 bases at V and 6 bases at J, with 17 bases in the middle. CDR1 is SQVTM and CDR2 is ANQGSEA in the germline V gene. The CDR3 is 14 residues long. The CDR3 is CSVEARSPRDGYTL. CDR3 bases: TGCAGCGTTGAGGCTCGGAGTCCAAGGGATGGCTACACCTTA.

V gene TRBV14 combines with J gene TRBJ2-7, with D perhaps TRBD2 (6 bases). There are 14 residues in the CDR3. Germline V gene data show CDR1 as SGHDN and CDR2 as FVKESK. The germline V and J ends were trimmed by 4 bases and 2 bases, with 12 bases remaining between them. CDR3 loop: CASSRLGGTYEQYF. The CDR3 DNA sequence: TGTGCCAGCAGCCGATTGGGGGGTACCTACGAGCAGTACTTC.

This clonotype appeared a few times. The chain joins TRBV27 to TRBJ2-1; 8 bases map to TRBD2. Germline V gene sequence: CDR1 MNHEY, CDR2 SMNVEV (reference sequence). Trimming cost V 5 bases and J 8 bases; bases outside gene matches: 11. This CDR3 is 15 amino acids long. CDR3 DNA sequence: TGTGCCAGCAGTCCGAGGGGCAGCGGGAGTTATGAGCAGTTCTTC. Residues: CASSPRGSGSYEQFF.

This clonotype was counted only a few times. V and J are TRBV6-5 and TRBJ1-2; D call uncertain. The CDR3 is made up of 13 amino acids. V was trimmed by 9 bases and J by 1 base, leaving 12 bases between them. Germline lookup yields CDR1 MNHEY and CDR2 SVGAGI. This chain's CDR3 is CASHVTDNYGYTF. The CDR3 DNA is TGTGCCAGTCACGTAACAGATAACTATGGCTACACCTTC.

The chain combines TRBV7-2 with TRBJ2-5, with D possibly TRBD2 on 5 matching bases. V was shortened by 3 bases and J by 4 bases, with 12 bases between the two germline ends. The CDR3 has 14 residues. Germline CDR1 reads SGHTA; CDR2 reads FQGNSA. Written as DNA, the CDR3 is TGTGCCAGCAGCTTGAGGTTCAGCGGAGAGACCCAGTACTTC. Amino acids: CASSLRFSGETQYF.

The chain recombines TRBV13 with TRBJ2-5; TRBD2 aligns across 10 bases. This CDR3 has 19 residues. Germline CDR1 PRHDT, CDR2 FYEKMQ (reference sequence). V lost 5 bases to trimming and J lost 7 bases; unmatched junction nucleotides: 22. The CDR3 is CASSLLAGAGKSGITTQYF. In DNA form, the CDR3 reads TGTGCCAGCAGCCTGCTAGCGGGAGCGGGTAAAAGCGGGATTACGACCCAGTACTTC. Full variable domain (outside the CDR3, taken from reference TRBV13 and TRBJ2-5): AAGVIQSPRHLIKEKRETATLKCYPIPRHDTVYWYQQGPGQDPQFLISFYEKMQSDKGSIPDRFSAQQFSDYHSELNMSSLELGDSALYFCASSLLAGAGKSGITTQYFGPGTRLLVL.

In this sample, this clonotype turned up a few times. In DNA form, the CDR3 reads TGTGCCTCCTCACAGGCTGCCGGGTACGAGCAGTACTTC. This gives the protein CASSQAAGYEQYF. The chain uses TRBV6-5 and TRBJ2-7, with TRBD1 as a possible D gene (5 bases). The CDR3 runs to 13 residues. Deletions cut 11 bases from V and 4 bases from J, with 18 bases between. Per germline, CDR1 MNHEY and CDR2 SVGAGI.

This clonotype has a handful of counts. In DNA, the CDR3 is TGCAGTGCCCAAGATAGGGATTCTTATGGCTACACCTTC. This gives the protein CSAQDRDSYGYTF. V gene TRBV20-1 combines with J gene TRBJ1-2; D is unclear. Germline-derived CDR1 and CDR2 are DFQATT and SNEGSKA (reference sequence). Trimming left V 6 bases short and J 5 bases short, with 16 bases between. This CDR3 spans 13 amino acids.

The V and J genes are TRBV3-1 and TRBJ2-1; D possibly corresponds to TRBD2 (6 bases). Germline CDR1 and CDR2: LGHDT and YNNKEL (reference sequence). The CDR3 contains 14 residues. Trimming removed 3 bases at V and 5 bases at J, with 11 bases between. The CDR3 here is CASSQGGIDNEQFF. CDR3 nucleotides: TGTGCCAGCAGCCAGGGGGGTATTGACAATGAGCAGTTCTTC.